These 11 T cell receptor beta chains originate from one sample sequenced in a study of graft-versus-host responses after intestinal transplantation. Only in-frame clones appear in the TCRdb table, and some are missing; sequencing was by immunoSEQ multiplex PCR. The sample contains about 82,000 clones, 90% to 95% of which appear only once. Antigens for these TCRs are unknown. Sequences were derived from unstimulated CD4+ T cells sorted from spleen or lymph node cells, sampled before intestinal transplant. The receptors were gathered from a human donor who received an intestinal transplant.

The chain combines TRBV4-3 with TRBJ2-7; TRBD2 agrees at 13 bases. The germline CDR1 and CDR2 sequences are LGHNA and YSLEER. V gave up 0 bases and J gave up 6 bases; unmatched junction bases: 8. The CDR3 loop spans 17 amino acids. The CDR3, as DNA: TGCGCCAGCAGCCAAGAAGTTACTAGCGGGGGGGCAGGCGAGCAGTACTTC. It yields the protein CASSQEVTSGGAGEQYF.

The chain's CDR3 is CASEGAYEQYF. DNA for the CDR3: TGTGCTAGTGAGGGGGCCTACGAGCAGTACTTC. The rearrangement joins TRBV12-5 to TRBJ2-7; tentatively, D is TRBD1 (6 bases). CDR3 length: 11 residues. Deletions cut 7 bases from V and 2 bases from J, with 6 bases between. Germline CDR1 LGHNT, CDR2 FRNRAP.

The V call is TRBV6-5, the J call TRBJ1-6; 10 bases map to TRBD1. V shed 5 bases and J 10 bases; nucleotides not matched to a gene: 5. The CDR3 sequence is 14 residues long. Germline values: CDR1 MNHEY, CDR2 SVGAGI. CDR3 protein: CASSEDRGRSPLHF. The CDR3 DNA reads TGTGCCAGCAGTGAGGACAGGGGGAGGTCACCCCTCCACTTT.

The rearrangement links TRBV6-6 to TRBJ1-2; the D gene is possibly TRBD1 (5 bases). V was clipped by 0 bases and J by 3 bases, with 14 bases between them. CDR1 is MNHNY, CDR2 SVGAGI, per germline (reference sequence). The CDR3 totals 16 residues. CDR3 DNA sequence: TGTGCCAGCAGTTACTCGACAGCAAAGGAGTACTATGGCTACACCTTC. This gives the protein CASSYSTAKEYYGYTF.

The chain combines TRBV27 with TRBJ1-2; 7 bases fit TRBD1. This CDR3 has 13 residues. Germline CDR1 reads MNHEY; CDR2 reads SMNVEV (reference sequence). J lost 9 bases, V lost 2 bases, and 6 bases had no gene match. CDR3 sequence reads: CASSLRQGNSYTF. CDR3 nucleotides: TGTGCCAGCAGTTTACGACAGGGTAACAGCTACACCTTC.

The chain uses TRBV5-6 and TRBJ2-5; TRBD2 aligns across 13 bases. Trimming removed 6 bases from V and 1 base from J; junction bases left unmatched: 3. CDR3 size: 15 residues. Germline V gene sequence: CDR1 SGHDT, CDR2 YYEEEE. CDR3 sequence (DNA): TGTGCCAGCACTAGACTAGCGGGGGGCCAAGAGACCCAGTACTTC. This gives the protein CASTRLAGGQETQYF.

The gene calls are TRBV5-1 and TRBJ2-5, with TRBD2 matching over 10 bases. The CDR3 totals 17 residues. The V gene end was trimmed by 0 bases and the J gene end by 3 bases; junction bases not matched to a gene: 8. Germline CDR1 SGHRS, CDR2 YFSETQ. The CDR3 protein is CASSLAGKRGGEETQYF. In DNA, the CDR3 is TGCGCCAGCAGCTTGGCCGGGAAGCGGGGGGGCGAAGAGACCCAGTACTTC.

The chain has TRBV27 and TRBJ2-1; a possible D gene is TRBD1 (5 bases). CDR1 MNHEY and CDR2 SMNVEV come from the germline V gene (reference sequence). This CDR3 contains 15 residues. V was trimmed by 2 bases and J by 8 bases, leaving 16 bases between them. CDR3 residues: CASSLILGWGYEQFF. The CDR3 DNA reads TGTGCCAGCAGTTTAATCCTCGGCTGGGGCTATGAGCAGTTCTTC.

This clone has just a few counts. The chain links TRBV7-9 to TRBJ1-2; 7 bases match TRBD1. CDR1 is SEHNR and CDR2 is FQNEAQ in the germline V gene (reference sequence). J lost 4 bases, V lost 3 bases, and 5 bases had no gene match. The CDR3 runs 14 residues. For the CDR3, the DNA is TGTGCCAGCAGCTTGACAGGGAAGGGCTATGGCTACACCTTC. It yields the protein CASSLTGKGYGYTF.

The J gene is TRBJ2-6, the V gene TRBV15; D is ambiguous. The CDR3 contains 15 residues. V lost 3 bases and J 0 bases, leaving 6 bases between the germline ends. Germline V CDR1 and CDR2: LNHNV, YYDKDF (reference sequence). The CDR3 region has the DNA TGTGCCACCAGCAGGGGCAACTCTGGGGCCAACGTCCTGACTTTC. It specifies CATSRGNSGANVLTF.

This clone was picked up one time. The chain carries TRBV19 and TRBJ1-5, with 7 positions matching TRBD1. V dropped 1 base and J dropped 7; count of bases not matched to a gene: 10. Germline values: CDR1 LNHDA, CDR2 SQIVND (reference sequence). The CDR3 covers 16 residues. CDR3 sequence (DNA): TGTGCCAGTAGTATAGTCTTCAGACAGGGAGGACAGCCCCAGCATTTT. Residues: CASSIVFRQGGQPQHF.